The 20 T cell receptor beta chains reported below all come from one sample, sequenced in a study of blood T cell repertoires in COVID-19. Assay: immunoSEQ multiplex PCR; the TCRdb copy retains only in-frame clones and omits some. The sample shows roughly 250,000 clones, roughly four fifths of them seen only once. Sequencing was done on a sample of peripheral blood. These receptors all stem from a man between 50 and 59 years old with active or convalescent COVID-19.

V is TRBV7-9 and J is TRBJ2-7; 9 positions match TRBD1. V trimming: 4 bases; J trimming: 3 bases; junction bases outside the gene matches: 13. Germline values: CDR1 SEHNR, CDR2 FQNEAQ (reference sequence). CDR3 length equals 17 residues. CDR3 DNA: TGTGCCAGCAGCTCCGGGACAGGGATTAAGACCCGCTACGAGCAGTACTTC. Translated: CASSSGTGIKTRYEQYF.

CDR3 sequence reads: CASSLAGHEAFF. CDR3 nucleotides: TGCGCCAGCAGCTTGGCTGGACATGAAGCTTTCTTT. The chain couples TRBV5-1 to TRBJ1-1, with D maybe TRBD1 (5 bases). V lost 0 bases to trimming and J lost 7 bases, with 7 bases between them. The CDR3 has 12 amino acids. CDR1 and CDR2 from the germline V gene are SGHRS and YFSETQ.

The chain recombines TRBV28 with TRBJ2-3; the match to TRBD2 covers 12 bases. This CDR3 comprises 15 residues. Trimming cost V 5 bases and J 6 bases; bases outside gene matches: 6. CDR1 and CDR2 (germline): MDHEN, SYDVKM. DNA for the CDR3: TGTGCCAGCAGTGAGACTAGCGGGGGCGGGGATACGCAGTATTTT. This gives the protein CASSETSGGGDTQYF.

The chain combines TRBV7-2 with TRBJ1-5; D not certain. Per germline, CDR1 SGHTA and CDR2 FQGNSA. This CDR3 region has 12 residues. V shed 3 bases and J shed 5 bases, with 5 bases lying between them. The CDR3 loop reads CASSFPDQPQHF. CDR3 bases: TGTGCCAGCAGCTTTCCAGATCAGCCCCAGCATTTT.

The chain has TRBV3-1 (or the pseudogene TRBV3-2) and TRBJ2-1, with D possibly being TRBD2 (5 bases). Germline V lookup: CDR1 LGHDT, CDR2 YNNKEL (reference sequence). V lost 1 base and J 6 bases, leaving 10 bases between the germline ends. The CDR3 extends over 14 amino acids. CDR3: CASSQGRGINEQFF. Here the CDR3 DNA reads TGTGCCAGCAGCCAAGGACGGGGAATCAATGAGCAGTTCTTC.

This sequence joins TRBV11-3 and TRBJ2-5; TRBD2 agrees at 13 bases. The CDR3 sequence is 16 residues long. CDR1 is SGHNT and CDR2 is YENEEA in the germline V gene. Trimming at V came to 3 bases and at J to 3 bases, leaving 4 bases not matched to a gene. In DNA form, the CDR3 reads TGTGCCAGCAGCTTCAGGACTAGCGGGGGAGAAGAGACCCAGTACTTC. It encodes CASSFRTSGGEETQYF.

This clone came up a few times. The gene calls are TRBV3-1 (or the pseudogene TRBV3-2) and TRBJ1-5, with D hard to call. The CDR3 runs 14 residues. Germline V gene lookup returns CDR1 LGHDT and CDR2 YNNKEL (reference sequence). V lost 5 bases and J lost 2, with 10 bases in between. CDR3 amino acids: CASSFRGGNQPQHF. The CDR3 nucleotides read TGTGCCAGCAGCTTCCGGGGAGGCAATCAGCCCCAGCATTTT.

The genes are TRBV28 and TRBJ2-3; 9 bases match TRBD2. Per the germline V gene, CDR1 is MDHEN and CDR2 is SYDVKM. CDR3 size: 15 residues. V shed 3 bases and J 8 bases; nucleotides not matched to a gene: 9. Written as DNA, the CDR3 is TGTGCCAGCAGTTTCGAGGTGGCGGGGGGGGGTACGCAGTATTTT. Its protein product is CASSFEVAGGGTQYF. Based on the CDR3 plus reference TRBV28 and TRBJ2-3, the full variable domain is DVKVTQSSRYLVKRTGEKVFLECVQDMDHENMFWYRQDPGLGLRLIYFSYDVKMKEKGDIPEGYSVSREKKERFSLILESASTNQTSMYLCASSFEVAGGGTQYFGPGTRLTVL.

The V and J genes are TRBV10-3 and TRBJ2-5; 9 nucleotides line up with TRBD1. The germline V gene has CDR1 ENHRY and CDR2 SYGVKD. J lost 5 bases, V lost 7 bases, and 5 bases had no gene match. The CDR3 totals 13 residues. CDR3: CAINQDRGETQYF. CDR3 sequence (DNA): TGTGCCATCAATCAAGACAGGGGGGAGACCCAGTACTTC.

V gene TRBV3-1 (or the pseudogene TRBV3-2) combines with J gene TRBJ2-5, with 10 positions matching TRBD2. CDR1 and CDR2 from the germline V gene are LGHDT and YNNKEL (reference sequence). The CDR3 has 15 residues. V shed 5 bases and J 5 bases; nucleotides not matched to a gene: 8. For the CDR3, the DNA is TGTGCCAGCAGCGTACGAGCGGGGGGGCGGGAGACCCAGTACTTC. Its translation: CASSVRAGGRETQYF.

The rearrangement joins TRBV15 to TRBJ1-3; no definite D call. The CDR3 runs 15 residues. Trimming stripped 5 bases from V and 0 bases from J, with 11 bases between. Looked up from germline, CDR1 is LNHNV and CDR2 is YYDKDF (reference sequence). Written as DNA, the CDR3 is TGTGCCACCAGCGGGTCGACTTACTCTGGAAACACCATATATTTT. It codes for CATSGSTYSGNTIYF.

The rearrangement joins TRBV19 to TRBJ2-2; TRBD2 might be the D (6 bases). Germline assignment: CDR1 LNHDA and CDR2 SQIVND (reference sequence). This CDR3 spans 14 amino acids. V was cut by 0 bases and J by 5 bases, with 7 bases left in between. The DNA for the CDR3 is TGTGCCAGTAGTATAGACAGCGGGACCGGGGAGCTGTTTTTT. It codes for CASSIDSGTGELFF.

This clone was seen more than once but under ten times. The rearrangement links TRBV5-1 to TRBJ1-2; D unresolved. The CDR3 loop spans 13 amino acids. V gave up 5 bases and J gave up 2 bases, with 10 bases separating them. In germline, CDR1 is SGHRS, CDR2 YFSETQ. CDR3 amino acids: CASRAGPNYGYTF. CDR3 coding DNA: TGCGCCAGCAGAGCGGGCCCAAACTATGGCTACACCTTC.

The V and J genes are TRBV4-3 and TRBJ2-7; 9 bases match TRBD2. V dropped 4 bases and J dropped 6; count of bases not matched to a gene: 7. The CDR3 is 14 amino acids. Germline values: CDR1 LGHNA, CDR2 YSLEER. For the CDR3, the DNA is TGCGCCAGCAGCCCCAGCGGGGGGCGATCCGAGCAGTACTTC. Protein: CASSPSGGRSEQYF.

The chain carries TRBV25-1 and TRBJ1-4; tentative D call: TRBD1 (6 bases). Germline CDR1 reads MGHDK; CDR2 reads SYGVNS. V lost 3 bases and J 5 bases, leaving 16 bases between the germline ends. CDR3 length: 16 amino acids. DNA for the CDR3: TGTGCCAGCAGTGACTCCGCAGGGGTGGGCAATGAAAAACTGTTTTTT. Its translation: CASSDSAGVGNEKLFF.

The gene calls are TRBV3-1 (or the pseudogene TRBV3-2) and TRBJ1-4, with TRBD1 matching over 7 bases. The V segment lost 2 bases and the J segment 8 bases; nucleotides outside the gene matches: 8. Germline values: CDR1 LGHDT, CDR2 YNNKEL (reference sequence). The CDR3 runs 15 residues. This chain's CDR3 is CASSQRRQGQEKLFF. The CDR3 bases are TGTGCCAGCAGCCAACGACGACAGGGACAGGAAAAACTGTTTTTT.

The gene calls are TRBV30 and TRBJ2-3; tentative D call: TRBD2 (6 bases). Deletions cut 4 bases from V and 6 bases from J, with 11 bases between. This CDR3 has 12 residues. The V gene's germline CDR1 is GTSNPN and CDR2 SVGIG (reference sequence). CDR3 protein: CAWTEGTDTQYF. CDR3 bases: TGTGCCTGGACGGAGGGGACGGATACGCAGTATTTT.

This CDR3 is CASSYPAGGTNEKLFF. The DNA for the CDR3 is TGTGCCAGCAGTTACCCCGCGGGGGGTACTAATGAAAAACTGTTTTTT. The V and J genes are TRBV6-2 or TRBV6-3 and TRBJ1-4; a possible D gene is TRBD1 (5 bases). V was cut by 2 bases and J by 2 bases, with 12 bases left in between. Germline assignment: CDR1 MNHEY and CDR2 SVGEGT. The length of the CDR3 is 16 residues.

CDR3 sequence (DNA): TGCGCCAGCAGCTCCGCGGAGGGAGAGACCCAGTACTTC. Translated, it gives CASSSAEGETQYF. The chain uses TRBV5-1 and TRBJ2-5, with a weak D call TRBD2 (6 bases). The germline V gene encodes CDR1 SGHRS and CDR2 YFSETQ. The V gene lost 3 bases and the J gene lost 4 bases, with 10 bases spanning the gap. The CDR3 has 13 residues.

This chain connects TRBV11-3 to TRBJ2-2; D perhaps matches TRBD1 (5 bases). Trimming removed 5 bases from V and 1 base from J, with 11 bases in between. The V gene's germline CDR1 is SGHNT and CDR2 YENEEA. This CDR3 is 15 amino acids long. CDR3 bases: TGTGCCAGCAGCAGGGGTCGTTGGAACACCGGGGAGCTGTTTTTT. Translated: CASSRGRWNTGELFF. Together with reference TRBV11-3 and TRBJ2-2, the CDR3 gives the full variable domain: EAGVVQSPRYKIIEKKQPVAFWCNPISGHNTLYWYLQNLGQGPELLIRYENEEAVDDSQLPKDRFSAERLKGVDSTLKIQPAELGDSAVYLCASSRGRWNTGELFFGEGSRLTVL.